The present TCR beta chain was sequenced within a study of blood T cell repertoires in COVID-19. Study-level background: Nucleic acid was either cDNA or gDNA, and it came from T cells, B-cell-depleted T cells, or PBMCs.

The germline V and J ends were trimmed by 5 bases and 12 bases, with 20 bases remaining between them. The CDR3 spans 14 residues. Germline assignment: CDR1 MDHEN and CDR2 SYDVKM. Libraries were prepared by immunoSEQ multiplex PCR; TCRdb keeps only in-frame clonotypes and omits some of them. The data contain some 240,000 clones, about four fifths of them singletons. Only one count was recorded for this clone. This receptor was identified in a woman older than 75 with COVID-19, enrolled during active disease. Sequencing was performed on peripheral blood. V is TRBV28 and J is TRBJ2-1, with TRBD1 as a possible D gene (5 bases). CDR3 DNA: TGTGCCAGCAGTGTGGTAAGGGTGCCTAGGGGGCAGTTCTTC. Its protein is CASSVVRVPRGQFF.